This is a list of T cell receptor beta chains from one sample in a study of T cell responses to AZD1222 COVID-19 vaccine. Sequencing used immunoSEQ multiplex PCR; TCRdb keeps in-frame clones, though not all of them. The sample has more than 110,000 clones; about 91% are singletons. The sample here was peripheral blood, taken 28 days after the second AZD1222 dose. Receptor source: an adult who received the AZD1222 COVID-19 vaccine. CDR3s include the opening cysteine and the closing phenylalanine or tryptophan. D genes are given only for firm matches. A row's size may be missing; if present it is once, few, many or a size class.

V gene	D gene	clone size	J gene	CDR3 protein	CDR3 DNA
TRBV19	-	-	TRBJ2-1	CASSTGYVNEQFF	TGTGCCAGTAGTACGGGCTACGTCAATGAGCAGTTCTTC
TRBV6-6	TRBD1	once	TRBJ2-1	CASSSGQGLTNNEQFF	TGTGCCAGCAGTTCGGGACAGGGGCTAACGAACAATGAGCAGTTCTTC
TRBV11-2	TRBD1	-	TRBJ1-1	CASRRDRSHTEAFF	TGTGCCAGCAGGCGGGACAGGTCTCACACTGAAGCTTTCTTT
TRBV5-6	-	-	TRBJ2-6	CASNPGMRGANVLTF	TGTGCCAGCAACCCCGGGATGCGTGGGGCCAACGTCCTGACTTTC
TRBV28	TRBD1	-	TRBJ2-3	CASSPHGQGGSTDTQYF	TGTGCCAGCAGTCCCCATGGACAGGGAGGTAGCACAGATACGCAGTATTTT
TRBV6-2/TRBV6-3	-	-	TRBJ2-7	CASSSNRAYEQYF	TGTGCCAGCAGTTCAAACAGGGCCTACGAGCAGTACTTC
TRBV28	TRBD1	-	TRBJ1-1	CASSFTLRGYTEAFF	TGTGCCAGCAGTTTTACTCTCAGGGGGTACACTGAAGCTTTCTTT
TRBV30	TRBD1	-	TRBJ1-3	CAWTTGEGNTIYF	TGTGCCTGGACAACAGGGGAAGGAAACACCATATATTTT
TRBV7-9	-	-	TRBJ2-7	CASSSDQNYEQYF	TGTGCCAGCAGCTCGGACCAGAACTACGAGCAGTACTTC
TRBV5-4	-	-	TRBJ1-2	CASSLRVGYGYTF	TGTGCCAGCAGCTTGAGGGTGGGCTATGGCTACACCTTC
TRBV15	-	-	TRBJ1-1	CATSRDRATGNTEAFF	TGTGCCACCAGCAGAGATCGTGCGACGGGGAACACTGAAGCTTTCTTT
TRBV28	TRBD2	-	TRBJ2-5	CASSLPSGRGETQYF	TGTGCCAGCAGTTTACCTAGCGGGAGGGGAGAGACCCAGTACTTC
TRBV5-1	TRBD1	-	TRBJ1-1	CASSLAGDRNTEAFF	TGCGCCAGCAGCTTGGCCGGGGACAGAAACACTGAAGCTTTCTTT
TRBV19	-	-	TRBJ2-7	CASSTVPGAEQYF	TGTGCCAGTAGTACCGTCCCCGGGGCCGAGCAGTACTTC
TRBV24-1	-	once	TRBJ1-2	CATVTPFRAPDGYTF	TGTGCCACCGTCACGCCATTTCGGGCGCCGGATGGCTACACCTTC
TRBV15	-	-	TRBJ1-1	CATSGNKGTGTEAFF	TGTGCCACCAGCGGAAATAAAGGTACTGGGACTGAAGCTTTCTTT
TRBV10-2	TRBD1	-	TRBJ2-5	CASSAGTGDQETQYF	TGCGCCAGCAGTGCGGGGACAGGCGACCAAGAGACCCAGTACTTC
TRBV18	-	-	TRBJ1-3	CASSPQREPTGNTIYF	TGTGCCAGCTCACCACAACGCGAGCCTACTGGAAACACCATATATTTT
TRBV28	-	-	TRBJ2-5	CASTSPRGSSQETQYF	TGTGCCAGCACCTCCCCCCGGGGCAGCAGCCAAGAGACCCAGTACTTC
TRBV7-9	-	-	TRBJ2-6	CASSLVSGTGANVLTF	TGTGCCAGCAGCTTAGTATCGGGGACTGGGGCCAACGTCCTGACTTTC
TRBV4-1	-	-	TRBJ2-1	CASSQDHGRPQFF	TGCGCCAGCAGCCAAGATCATGGTCGCCCACAGTTCTTC
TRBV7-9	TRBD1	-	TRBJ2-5	CASSRQGVSETQYF	TGTGCCAGCAGCCGACAGGGCGTCTCAGAGACCCAGTACTTC
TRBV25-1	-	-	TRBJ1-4	CASSGLGTGNEKLFF	TGTGCCAGCAGTGGTCTTGGGACTGGGAATGAAAAACTGTTTTTT
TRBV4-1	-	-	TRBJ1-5	CASSLTRLQDNQPQHF	TGCGCCAGCAGCCTAACACGGCTACAGGACAATCAGCCCCAGCATTTT
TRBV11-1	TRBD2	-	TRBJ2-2	CASSPSGSGTGELFF	TGTGCCAGCAGCCCCAGCGGGAGCGGCACCGGGGAGCTGTTTTTT
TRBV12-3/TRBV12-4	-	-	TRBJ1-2	CASSSGLYGYTF	TGTGCCAGCAGTTCTGGCCTCTATGGCTACACCTTC
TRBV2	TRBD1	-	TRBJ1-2	CAGGTGGHYGYTF	TGTGCCGGGGGGACAGGGGGCCACTATGGCTACACCTTC
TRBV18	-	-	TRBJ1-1	CASSRDRNTEAFF	TGTGCCAGCTCACGCGACAGGAACACTGAAGCTTTCTTT
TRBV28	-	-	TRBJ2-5	CASSLSQAQETQYF	TGTGCCAGCAGTTTAAGTCAGGCTCAAGAGACCCAGTACTTC
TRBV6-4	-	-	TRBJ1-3	CARYRGDSGNTIYF	TGTGCCAGATACCGGGGGGACTCTGGAAACACCATATATTTT
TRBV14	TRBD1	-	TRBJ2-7	CASSTQGQGAREQYF	TGTGCCAGCAGCACCCAGGGACAGGGGGCGCGGGAGCAGTACTTC
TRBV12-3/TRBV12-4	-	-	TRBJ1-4	CASSLETREKLFF	TGTGCCAGCAGTTTAGAGACAAGAGAAAAACTGTTTTTT
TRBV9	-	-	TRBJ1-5	CASSTAGGINQPQHF	TGTGCCAGCAGCACCGCCGGGGGAATCAATCAGCCCCAGCATTTT
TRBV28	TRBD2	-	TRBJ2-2	CASSSGGSGPGELFF	TGTGCCAGCAGTTCGGGGGGATCGGGTCCCGGGGAGCTGTTTTTT
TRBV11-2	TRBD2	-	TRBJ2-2	CASSPRLAGGGATGELFF	TGTGCCAGCAGCCCCCGGCTAGCGGGAGGCGGTGCCACCGGGGAGCTGTTTTTT
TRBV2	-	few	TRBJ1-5	CASREGLSNQPQHF	TGTGCCAGCAGGGAAGGACTCAGCAATCAGCCCCAGCATTTT
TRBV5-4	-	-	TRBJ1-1	CASSLDWNTEAFF	TGTGCCAGCAGCTTGGATTGGAACACTGAAGCTTTCTTT
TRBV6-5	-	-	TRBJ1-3	CASSRRAGEGNTIYF	TGTGCCAGTTCAAGAAGGGCAGGGGAGGGAAACACCATATATTTT
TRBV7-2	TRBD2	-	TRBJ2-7	CASSLAHLAGVTTYEQYF	TGTGCCAGCAGCTTAGCGCATCTAGCGGGAGTGACCACCTACGAGCAGTACTTC
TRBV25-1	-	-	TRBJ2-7	CATTSPWSEQYF	TGTGCCACCACTTCACCGTGGAGTGAGCAGTACTTC
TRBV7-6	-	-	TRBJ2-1	CASSLQGSEQFF	TGTGCCAGCAGCTTACAGGGTAGTGAGCAGTTCTTC
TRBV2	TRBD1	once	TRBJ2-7	CAQGGPSYEQYF	TGTGCCCAAGGGGGCCCCTCCTACGAGCAGTACTTC
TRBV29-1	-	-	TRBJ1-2	CSGSEANYGYTF	TGCAGCGGCAGCGAGGCTAACTATGGCTACACCTTC
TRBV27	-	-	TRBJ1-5	CASSLVGGEPQPQHF	TGTGCCAGCAGTCTGGTGGGAGGGGAACCTCAGCCCCAGCATTTT
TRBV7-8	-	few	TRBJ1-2	CASSLGSGDGYTF	TGTGCCAGCAGCTTAGGTTCCGGGGATGGCTACACCTTC
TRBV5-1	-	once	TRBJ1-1	CASSPSVGEGMGTEAFF	TGCGCCAGCAGCCCCTCGGTAGGGGAGGGGATGGGGACTGAAGCTTTCTTT
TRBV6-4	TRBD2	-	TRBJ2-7	CASTEREPIYEQYF	TGTGCCAGCACCGAGCGGGAGCCAATATACGAGCAGTACTTC
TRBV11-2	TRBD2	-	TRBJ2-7	CASSIGLAGESHEQYF	TGTGCCAGCAGCATCGGACTAGCGGGAGAATCCCACGAGCAGTACTTC
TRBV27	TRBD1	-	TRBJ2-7	CASSLRQGAYEQYF	TGTGCCAGCAGTTTGCGACAGGGAGCCTACGAGCAGTACTTC
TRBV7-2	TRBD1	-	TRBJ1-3	CASSFGQGTGNTIYF	TGTGCCAGCAGCTTCGGACAGGGTACGGGAAACACCATATATTTT
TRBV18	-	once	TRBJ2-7	CASSPQEYEQYF	TGTGCCAGCTCACCACAAGAGTACGAGCAGTACTTC
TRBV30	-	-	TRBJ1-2	CAWSRRAVTNYGYTF	TGTGCCTGGAGTCGGAGGGCAGTCACTAACTATGGCTACACCTTC
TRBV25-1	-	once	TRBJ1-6	CASSEFHSRGSYNSPLHF	TGTGCCAGCAGTGAATTTCACTCCAGGGGTTCCTATAATTCACCCCTCCACTTT
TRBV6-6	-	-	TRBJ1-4	CASCDTGGEEKLFF	TGTGCCAGCTGCGACACGGGCGGGGAAGAAAAACTGTTTTTT
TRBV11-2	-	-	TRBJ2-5	CASSRGHYQETQYF	TGTGCCAGCAGCCGGGGGCACTACCAAGAGACCCAGTACTTC
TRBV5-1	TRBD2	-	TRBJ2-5	CASSLGAGRGRGETQYF	TGCGCCAGCAGCTTGGGGGCCGGGAGGGGAAGAGGAGAGACCCAGTACTTC
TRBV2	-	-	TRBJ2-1	CASRPGPRPNEQFF	TGTGCCAGCAGGCCGGGCCCACGACCCAATGAGCAGTTCTTC
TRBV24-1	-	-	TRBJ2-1	CATSDLTGGRDNEQFF	TGTGCCACCAGTGATCTCACAGGGGGGAGGGACAATGAGCAGTTCTTC